This T cell receptor (beta chain) was sequenced during a study of T cell changes during pregnancy in multiple sclerosis. With 8 bases removed from V and 0 bases from J, the gap between germline ends came to 7 bases. From germline, CDR1 is SNHLY and CDR2 FYNNEI. The CDR3 has 12 residues. The protocol was immunoSEQ multiplex PCR, while the TCRdb copy is restricted to in-frame clones and leaves out a portion. The sample records more than 60,000 clones, roughly 90% being singletons. The chain links TRBV2 to TRBJ1-1; D not certain. The sequencing used CD4+ T cells from peripheral blood mononuclear cells, collected in the third trimester of pregnancy. This TCR was recovered from a female donor in good health, enrolled as a control in a pregnancy study. The CDR3 is CASRVMNTEAFF. CDR3 nucleotide sequence: TGTGCCAGCCGGGTGATGAACACTGAAGCTTTCTTT.